These T cell receptor beta chains were read from a single sample in a study of blood T cell repertoires in COVID-19. Assay: immunoSEQ multiplex PCR; the TCRdb copy retains only in-frame clones and omits some. The sample carries 250,000 to 300,000 clones, about nine tenths recorded once. Sample: peripheral blood. The receptors were gathered from a woman aged 25-40 years with COVID-19, enrolled during active disease. The CDR3 runs from the conserved cysteine through the conserved F or W. Fields, in order: D gene, V gene, clone size, J gene, CDR3 DNA, CDR3 protein. The D gene is left open where the match is weak. Where a row states a size, it is once, few, many or the class of an expanded clone; other rows omit it.

>.|TRBV4-2|once|TRBJ2-1
TGTGCCAGCAGCCAAGATCGCACAGTTGGCAATGAGCAGTTCTTC
CASSQDRTVGNEQFF
>.|TRBV9|.|TRBJ2-7
TGTGCCAGCAGCGAGTTCCCGGGGTCCGACGAGCAGTACTTC
CASSEFPGSDEQYF
>.|TRBV20-1|.|TRBJ2-1
TGCAGTGCTAGGGCGGTTGGTGAGCAGTTCTTC
CSARAVGEQFF
>.|TRBV29-1|.|TRBJ1-1
TGCAGCGTTGAAGATCCGGGGCGGGGCACTGAAGCTTTCTTT
CSVEDPGRGTEAFF
>.|TRBV30|once|TRBJ1-2
TGTGCCTGGAGTGTGAGGACAGTTGCTAACTATGGCTACACCTTC
CAWSVRTVANYGYTF
>.|TRBV19|.|TRBJ2-7
TGTGCCAGTAGGGGGACAAATTCCTACGAGCAGTACTTC
CASRGTNSYEQYF
>TRBD2|TRBV11-2|.|TRBJ2-1
TGTGCCAGCAGCTGGGGACTAGCGGGACACTCCTACAATGAGCAGTTCTTC
CASSWGLAGHSYNEQFF
>TRBD2|TRBV14|once|TRBJ2-1
TGTGCCAGCAGCCAAGTGGGGAACCTAGCGGGAGGGCCTCTGCAGTTCTTC
CASSQVGNLAGGPLQFF
>TRBD2|TRBV9|.|TRBJ2-3
TGTGCCAGCAGCTTAGGACTAGCGGGGAGCACAGATACGCAGTATTTT
CASSLGLAGSTDTQYF
>TRBD2|TRBV9|.|TRBJ2-7
TGTGCCAGCAGCGAGGGGACTAGCGGGAGGGCTTTCAACGAGCAGTACTTC
CASSEGTSGRAFNEQYF
>.|TRBV30|.|TRBJ2-7
TGTGCCTGGAGGTTCAGGGACGAGCAGTACTTC
CAWRFRDEQYF
>TRBD1|TRBV5-4|.|TRBJ1-4
TGTGCCAGCAGCTTGAAAACAGGGGATAATGAAAAACTGTTTTTT
CASSLKTGDNEKLFF
>.|TRBV15|.|TRBJ2-7
TGTGCCACCAGCGCTCCAGGCGGGCGAGCCTACGAGCAGTACTTC
CATSAPGGRAYEQYF
>.|TRBV25-1|.|TRBJ2-7
TGTGCCAGCAGTTGGGGGGTTGGCGAGCAGTACTTC
CASSWGVGEQYF
>.|TRBV30|.|TRBJ1-1
TGTGCACACCGGCAGGGGTCGGGCACTGAAGCTTTCTTT
CAHRQGSGTEAFF
>.|TRBV5-1|.|TRBJ1-5
TGCGCCAGCAGCATGGACAGTCTCAATCAGCCCCAGCATTTT
CASSMDSLNQPQHF
>.|TRBV3-1/TRBV3-2|once|TRBJ1-6
TGTGCCAGCAGCCAAGAGACAGTGAGAAATTCACCCCTCCACTTT
CASSQETVRNSPLHF
>.|TRBV7-8|.|TRBJ1-5
TGTGCCAGCAGCTTAGGGGGGGGCGGATCTCCCCAGCATTTT
CASSLGGGGSPQHF
>TRBD1|TRBV30|.|TRBJ1-1
TGTGCCTGGAGTTCTCCCGGGACAGGGTCCACTGAAGCTTTCTTT
CAWSSPGTGSTEAFF
>.|TRBV7-9|.|TRBJ2-7
TGTGCCAGCAGCCTAAGTGGGGGCCGCGAGCAGTACTTC
CASSLSGGREQYF
>.|TRBV6-5|.|TRBJ2-1
TGTGCCAGCAGTTTACTAGCATACAATGAGCAGTTCTTC
CASSLLAYNEQFF
>.|TRBV30|.|TRBJ1-4
TGTGCCTGGTCTTGGAGGGGAGAAAAACTGTTTTTT
CAWSWRGEKLFF
>.|TRBV5-1|.|TRBJ2-7
TGCGCCAGCAGCGCAGGGTTTTCTGGGGTAGTCCAGCAGTACTTC
CASSAGFSGVVQQYF
>.|TRBV2|.|TRBJ2-7
TGTGCCAGCACGGTTGACAGCTACGAGCAGTACTTC
CASTVDSYEQYF
>TRBD2|TRBV11-3|.|TRBJ2-3
TGTGCCAGCAGCTCTAGACTAGCGGGAGACGAGCAGTATTTT
CASSSRLAGDEQYF
>TRBD2|TRBV4-1|.|TRBJ2-7
TGCGCCAGCAGCCAAGCACTAGCGGGAGGCGCGGGCGAGCAGTACTTC
CASSQALAGGAGEQYF
>.|TRBV10-3|.|TRBJ1-2
TGTGCCAGCCTACAGGTCTCTAACTATGGCTACACCTTC
CASLQVSNYGYTF
>.|TRBV19|.|TRBJ1-5
TGTGCCAGTAGTATTACAGGGCCCAATCAGCCCCAGCATTTT
CASSITGPNQPQHF
>.|TRBV4-2|.|TRBJ1-1
TGTGCCAGCAGCCAAGATCGGAGCCCCGGACATAGGAACACTGAAGCTTTCTTT
CASSQDRSPGHRNTEAFF
>.|TRBV6-5|.|TRBJ1-1
TGTGCCAGCAGCAGGGGGAACACTGAAGCTTTCTTT
CASSRGNTEAFF
>.|TRBV3-1/TRBV3-2|.|TRBJ2-7
TGTGCCAGCAAAGAGAGGGCCGCATCCTACGAGCAGTACTTC
CASKERAASYEQYF
>TRBD1|TRBV5-1|.|TRBJ2-7
TGCGCCAGCAGCCTCGGACAGGGCTCCTACGAGCAGTACTTC
CASSLGQGSYEQYF
>TRBD1|TRBV13|few|TRBJ2-7
TGTGCCAGCAGTTGGGACAGGGGACCCTACGAGCAGTACTTC
CASSWDRGPYEQYF
>.|TRBV6-5|.|TRBJ2-7
TGTGCCAGCAGTCGCGGGGGCGGGATTACTAACGAGCAGTACTTC
CASSRGGGITNEQYF
>TRBD2|TRBV24-1|.|TRBJ2-5
TGTGCCACCAGTGAACTAGCGGGAGTGGGGCAAGAGACCCAGTACTTC
CATSELAGVGQETQYF
>.|TRBV5-5|.|TRBJ2-1
TGTGCCAGCAGCCCGACCCCCAGGGGACCCAATGAGCAGTTCTTC
CASSPTPRGPNEQFF
>TRBD1|TRBV7-2|.|TRBJ2-7
TGTGCCAGCAGCGCGAGGGACAGAATAAAGCAGTACTTC
CASSARDRIKQYF
>TRBD2|TRBV4-1|few|TRBJ2-7
TGCGCCAGCAGCCAAGGACTCGCTAGCGGCTACGAGCAGTACTTC
CASSQGLASGYEQYF
>TRBD2|TRBV7-2|.|TRBJ2-3
TGTGCCAGCAGCGGACTAGCGGGAGCAGATACGCAGTATTTT
CASSGLAGADTQYF
>.|TRBV4-1|.|TRBJ2-2
TGCGCCAGCAGCCCGGGACACGGGAAACCCGGGGAGCTGTTTTTT
CASSPGHGKPGELFF
>TRBD1|TRBV27|.|TRBJ1-2
TGTGCCAGCAGCCCGGGACAGGGGGTCTATGGCTACACCTTC
CASSPGQGVYGYTF
>.|TRBV6-6|.|TRBJ1-6
TGTGCCAGCAGTGGACAGAGAGTTAATTCACCCCTCCACTTT
CASSGQRVNSPLHF
>.|TRBV4-3|.|TRBJ2-1
TGCGCCAGCAGCCAAGAAAGGGGAAATGAGCAGTTCTTC
CASSQERGNEQFF
>.|TRBV30|.|TRBJ1-1
TGTGCCTGGGGCCCAGGCCAGGCGAACACTGAAGCTTTCTTT
CAWGPGQANTEAFF
>.|TRBV6-5|.|TRBJ1-1
TGTGCCAGCATTCTCCGCGGGGAAGCTTTCTTT
CASILRGEAFF
>TRBD2|TRBV3-1/TRBV3-2|.|TRBJ2-5
TGTGCCAGCAGTCGCGGGGGGACTAGCGGTGAGACCCAGTACTTC
CASSRGGTSGETQYF
>.|TRBV1|.|TRBJ2-1
TGCACCAGCAGCCTAGGGACTAGCGGGAGGGCCGGTAATGAGCAGTTCTTC
CTSSLGTSGRAGNEQFF
>.|TRBV5-6|.|TRBJ1-6
TGTGCCAGCAGCTTGGGAACAGGGACTAATTCACCCCTCCACTTT
CASSLGTGTNSPLHF
>TRBD1|TRBV9|.|TRBJ1-1
TGTGCCAGCAGCGTAGATCCCAGGGGGCAGGCTGAAGCTTTCTTT
CASSVDPRGQAEAFF
>.|TRBV9|few|TRBJ1-4
TGTGCCAGCAGCGAGGCCAGGGATAGCCCTTATAATGAAAAACTGTTTTTT
CASSEARDSPYNEKLFF
>TRBD1|TRBV18|.|TRBJ2-2
TGTGCCAGCTCACCCTGGGACAGGGTGAATCCCGGGGAGCTGTTTTTT
CASSPWDRVNPGELFF
>.|TRBV6-6|.|TRBJ1-2
TGTGCCAGCCAACGGGAGGTGGGGGGTTATGGCTACACCTTC
CASQREVGGYGYTF